The table lists the clone carrying this T cell receptor (beta chain) with many counts. Germline lookup yields CDR1 ENHRY and CDR2 SYGVKD. Trimming removed 7 bases at V and 2 bases at J, with 10 bases between. CDR3 length: 13 amino acids. The source material, RNA transcripts, was used to amplify TCR beta CDR3 regions. An initial round of RT-PCR targeting the TCR CDR3 relied on the HTBI primer set. TCRdb ran MiXCR on the multiplex PCR reads and lists one entry per CDR3 protein. The sample lists a few hundred thousand distinct CDR3 sequences, 15% to 19% occurring once. The data are from a study of T cells in Graves' hyperthyroidism and ophthalmopathy. On the study more broadly: Peripheral blood specimens were obtained at initial diagnosis, prior to any treatment.

Researchers defined stable Graves' hyperthyroidism as no ophthalmopathy progression within 18 months. This chain uses TRBV10-3 with TRBJ2-3; D may be TRBD2 (6 bases). The receptor comes from a woman between 25 and 40 years old with Graves' hyperthyroidism. Source material: blood. The chain's CDR3 is CAINRDFTDTQYF. In nucleotides, the CDR3 is TGTGCCATCAATCGGGACTTCACAGATACGCAGTATTTT.